The clone carrying this T cell receptor beta chain has just one count. Its antigen is not identified. This CDR3 region has 13 residues. Germline V lookup: CDR1 SGHTA, CDR2 FQGNSA. V was trimmed by 2 bases and J by 2 bases, leaving 6 bases between them. The record originates from a study of T cells in tumors after PD-1 blockade. In the study overall: No patient had prior checkpoint blockade, systemic immunosuppression, or radiotherapy within 4 weeks. Daily vismodegib 150 mg continued in a subset of anti-PD-1-treated patients.

Input was about 550 ng to 6,004 ng of genomic DNA from tumor or blood. TCRdb's table, derived via immunoSEQ multiplex PCR, lists solely in-frame clones and lacks some. The data show about 33,000 clones, with roughly 73% seen just once and approximately 38% held by the top ten. The study, taken as a whole, reports: Blood contained about 40% of the tumor's TCR clonotypes.

The TCR originated in a human donor with basal cell carcinoma. The chain joins TRBV7-2 to TRBJ2-5; D unresolved. This specimen consisted of PBMCs, obtained before anti-PD-1 treatment. The CDR3 protein is CASSLFGQETQYF. The CDR3 DNA reads TGTGCCAGCAGCTTATTCGGGCAAGAGACCCAGTACTTC.